A selection of T cell receptor beta chains follows, all from one sample in a study of T cells in Graves' hyperthyroidism and ophthalmopathy. TCRdb analysed the multiplex PCR reads with MiXCR anew, one entry per CDR3 protein. The data show 500,000 to 600,000 distinct CDR3 sequences, approximately 20% seen once. Input material: blood. These receptors were obtained from a middle-aged man with Graves' ophthalmopathy. Both conserved end residues are part of each CDR3. D genes are given only for firm matches. Size is omitted from some rows. Given values are once, few, many or a class for expanded clones.

TRBV7-8,-,-,TRBJ2-2,12,TGTGCCAGCAGTACTCCTACCGGGGAGCTGTTTTTT,CASSTPTGELFF
TRBV5-5,-,many,TRBJ2-3,16,TGTGCCAGCAGCCGCCGCGGCGGAACTAGCACAGATACGCAGTATTTT,CASSRRGGTSTDTQYF
TRBV7-9,TRBD1,-,TRBJ1-2,16,TGTGCCAGCAGCTTGAGCCCGGGACAGGGGCGCTATGGCTACACCTTC,CASSLSPGQGRYGYTF
TRBV27,TRBD1,-,TRBJ1-2,14,TGTGCCAGCAGTTACGACAGGGGCGGGGGTGGCTACACCTTC,CASSYDRGGGGYTF
TRBV20-1,-,-,TRBJ2-1,12,TGCAGTGCTAGTAGGGTTCCAAATGAGCAGTTCTTC,CSASRVPNEQFF
TRBV7-2,TRBD2,-,TRBJ2-5,16,TGTGCCAGCAGCAAAGGACTAGCGGGAGGGGAAGAGACCCAGTACTTC,CASSKGLAGGEETQYF
TRBV3-1,TRBD2,many,TRBJ2-3,15,TGTGCCAGCAGTCTTAGGCGGGGGGCCACAGATACGCAGTATTTT,CASSLRRGATDTQYF
TRBV6-1,-,-,TRBJ2-7,15,TGTGCCAGCAGTGGGGACTTTAGCCCGTACTACGAGCAGTACTTC,CASSGDFSPYYEQYF
TRBV20-1,TRBD2,many,TRBJ2-7,14,TGCAGTGCTAGAAGGCTAGCGGACTCCTACGAGCAGTACTTC,CSARRLADSYEQYF
TRBV7-7,-,many,TRBJ2-1,13,TGTGCTAGCAGCTTAGCCCCTCTTAGGGAGCAGTTCTTC,CASSLAPLREQFF
TRBV29-1,TRBD1,-,TRBJ2-5,14,TGCAGCGTTCGGGGACAGGGTGGTTGGGAGACCCAGTACTTC,CSVRGQGGWETQYF
TRBV7-9,TRBD2,-,TRBJ2-5,15,TGTGCCATCGGGGGGGGCCCGAGGGCTAGCGAAGGCCAGTACTTC,CAIGGGPRASEGQYF
TRBV7-8,-,many,TRBJ2-2,14,TGTGCCAGCAGCCCGGCTTCGGTCGTCGGGGAGCTGTTTTTT,CASSPASVVGELFF
TRBV9,-,-,TRBJ2-2,15,TGTGCCAGCAGCCCCAGTTCTTCGAACACCGGGGAGCTGTTTTTT,CASSPSSSNTGELFF
TRBV12-3/TRBV12-4,-,few,TRBJ1-1,12,TGTGCCAGCAGTTTCCACCGCGCTGAAGCTTTCTTT,CASSFHRAEAFF
TRBV29-1,TRBD2,few,TRBJ2-7,13,TGCAGCGGCGGGAGTAGGGGCACCTACGAGCAGTACTTC,CSGGSRGTYEQYF